This TCR beta chain comes out of a study of T-cell reconstitution after alpha-beta-depleted transplantation in children. Trimming at V came to 4 bases and at J to 3 bases, leaving 9 bases not matched to a gene. Germline CDR1 reads SGHRS; CDR2 reads YFSETQ. The CDR3 is made up of 16 amino acids. Preparation of the TCRbeta library was carried out with unique molecular identifiers. TCRdb re-analysed the PCR reads in MiXCR, keeping a single row per CDR3 protein. This table holds roughly 570,000 distinct CDR3 sequences, 20% to 30% found once. This clonotype was counted a few times. The antigen remains unidentified. Overall study findings and caveats: Several hundred graft clones that had expanded were reportedly the source of alpha-beta T cells about two months after transplant.

This specimen consisted of PBMCs, obtained before TCRalphabeta/CD19-depleted stem cell transplant. The chain joins TRBV5-1 to TRBJ1-1; TRBD1 matches 10 bases. This sequence originates from a boy in the first two years of life with Wiskott-Aldrich syndrome, due to receive a stem cell transplant. CDR3 sequence: CASSETPGTGDTEAFF. DNA for the CDR3: TGCGCCAGCAGCGAAACCCCCGGGACAGGGGACACTGAAGCTTTCTTT.